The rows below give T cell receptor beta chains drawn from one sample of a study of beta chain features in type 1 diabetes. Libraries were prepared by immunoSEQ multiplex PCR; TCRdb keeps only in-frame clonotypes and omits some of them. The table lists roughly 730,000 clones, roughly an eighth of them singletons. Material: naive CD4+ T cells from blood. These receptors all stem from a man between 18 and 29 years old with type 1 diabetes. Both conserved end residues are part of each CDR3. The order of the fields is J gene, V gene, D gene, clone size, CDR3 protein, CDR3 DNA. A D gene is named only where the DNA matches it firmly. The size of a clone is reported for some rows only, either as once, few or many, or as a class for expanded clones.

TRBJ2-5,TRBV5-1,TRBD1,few,CASSFGQGAPQQETQYF,TGCGCCAGCAGCTTCGGGCAGGGGGCGCCCCAGCAGGAGACCCAGTACTTC
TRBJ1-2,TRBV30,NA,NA,CAWSVGANYGYTF,TGTGCCTGGAGTGTCGGGGCTAACTATGGCTACACTTTC
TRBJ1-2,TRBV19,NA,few,CASSTPGTAAPHGYTF,TGTGCCAGTAGTACTCCCGGGACGGCGGCACCCCATGGCTACACCTTC
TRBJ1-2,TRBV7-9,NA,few,CASSLVFRTENYGYTF,TGTGCCAGCAGCTTAGTCTTCCGGACAGAGAACTATGGCTACACCTTC
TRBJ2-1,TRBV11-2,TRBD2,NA,CASSFGRQGLAAYNEQFF,TGTGCCAGCAGCTTTGGCAGGCAAGGACTAGCGGCCTACAATGAGCAGTTCTTC
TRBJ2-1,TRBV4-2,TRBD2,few,CASSPTSGGLYNEQFF,TGTGCCAGCAGCCCCACTAGCGGGGGCCTGTACAATGAGCAGTTCTTC
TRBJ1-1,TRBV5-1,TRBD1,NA,CASSEGTGWTEAFF,TGCGCCAGCAGCGAAGGGACAGGGTGGACTGAAGCTTTCTTT
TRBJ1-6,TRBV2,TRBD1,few,CAGTGQGPYNSPLHF,TGTGCCGGAACAGGACAGGGTCCCTATAATTCACCCCTCCACTTT
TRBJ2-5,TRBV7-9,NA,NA,CASSPQVIQETQYF,TGTGCCAGCAGCCCACAGGTGATTCAAGAGACCCAGTACTTC
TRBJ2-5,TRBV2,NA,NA,CASSWEVGETQYF,TGTGCCAGCAGTTGGGAGGTCGGGGAGACCCAGTACTTC
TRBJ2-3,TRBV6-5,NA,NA,CASSYTKWRVGDTQYF,TGTGCCAGCAGTTACACGAAGTGGCGGGTAGGGGATACGCAGTATTTT
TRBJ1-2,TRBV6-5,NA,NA,CASHLEPNYGYTF,TGTGCCAGCCACTTAGAGCCAAACTATGGCTACACCTTC
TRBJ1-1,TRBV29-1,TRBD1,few,CSAYSDRATTEAFF,TGCAGCGCTTACTCAGACAGGGCCACCACTGAAGCTTTCTTT
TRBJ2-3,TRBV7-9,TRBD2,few,CASSSGLAEADTQYF,TGTGCCAGCAGCTCCGGACTAGCGGAGGCAGATACGCAGTATTTT
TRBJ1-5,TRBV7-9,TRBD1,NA,CASAGQGGSQPQHF,TGTGCCAGCGCGGGACAGGGTGGTAGTCAGCCCCAGCATTTT
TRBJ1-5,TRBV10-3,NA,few,CAISESRTGGQPQHF,TGTGCCATCAGTGAGTCGCGAACAGGCGGGCAGCCCCAGCATTTT
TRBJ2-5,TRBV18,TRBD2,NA,CASSPQGLYQETQYF,TGTGCCAGCTCACCACAGGGACTATACCAAGAGACCCAGTACTTC
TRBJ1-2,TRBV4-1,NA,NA,CASSQEGREGGYTF,TGCGCCAGCAGCCAAGAAGGCAGGGAGGGTGGCTACACCTTC
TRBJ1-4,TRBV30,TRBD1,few,CAWNDRGNEKLFF,TGTGCCTGGAACGACAGGGGGAATGAAAAACTGTTTTTT
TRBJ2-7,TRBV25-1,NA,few,CASISTDFYEQYF,TGTGCCAGCATCTCGACAGACTTCTACGAGCAGTACTTC
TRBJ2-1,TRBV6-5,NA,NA,CASSFVITNEQFF,TGTGCCAGCAGTTTCGTTATTACCAATGAGCAGTTCTTC
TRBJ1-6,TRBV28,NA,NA,CASRSRPHSYNSPLHF,TGTGCCAGCAGATCCCGACCTCACTCCTATAATTCACCCCTCCACTTT
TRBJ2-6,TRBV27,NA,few,CASSGADNPRANVLTF,TGTGCCAGCAGTGGTGCGGACAACCCGAGGGCCAACGTCCTGACTTTC
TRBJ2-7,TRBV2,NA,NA,CASSEQSGAGEQYF,TGTGCCAGCAGTGAGCAGTCAGGGGCTGGGGAGCAGTACTTC
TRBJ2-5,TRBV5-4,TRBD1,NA,CASSLTGGALETQYF,TGTGCCAGCAGCCTAACAGGGGGCGCTTTGGAGACCCAGTACTTC
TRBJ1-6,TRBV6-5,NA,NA,CASSYAGDSPLHF,TGTGCCAGCAGTTACGCAGGGGACTCACCCCTCCACTTT
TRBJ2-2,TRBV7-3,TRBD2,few,CASSFGLANTGELFF,TGTGCCAGCAGCTTCGGACTAGCGAACACCGGGGAGCTGTTTTTT
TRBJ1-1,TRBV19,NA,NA,CASSILGTNTEAFF,TGTGCCAGTAGTATTCTGGGTACGAACACTGAAGCTTTCTTT
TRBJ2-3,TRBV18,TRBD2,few,CASSPPTSGETDTQYF,TGTGCCAGCTCACCACCGACTAGCGGGGAAACAGATACGCAGTATTTT